This T cell receptor beta chain is drawn from a study of beta chain features in type 1 diabetes. Notes on the study in general: Naive, central memory and Treg TCRB repertoires seemed to resemble each other more closely in patients than they did in healthy donors. Type 1 diabetes patients had VDJ junctions that carried fewer insertions and more deletions.

The germline V gene encodes CDR1 MNHEY and CDR2 SMNVEV (reference sequence). V lost 6 bases, J lost 1 base, and 7 bases lay in between. The CDR3 extends over 13 amino acids. Blood was drawn once from each donor into heparinised tubes. The draws averaged roughly 120 mL. In all sorted populations, purity surpassed 98%. Of the isolated RNA, all was reverse transcribed, and so the sequenced material was expressed TCRB transcripts. Method: immunoSEQ multiplex PCR; TCRdb's copy keeps in-frame clones and lacks some. The sample has about 350,000 clones, 15% to 20% seen once. This clone was observed a handful of times. The antigen remains undetermined.

The specimen sequenced was naive CD4+ T cells from blood. The rearrangement joins TRBV27 to TRBJ2-4; D not certain. The TCR comes from a woman in her late teens or twenties in good health. The CDR3 here is CASRPRAKNIQYF. The CDR3 region has the DNA TGTGCCAGCAGGCCCAGGGCCAAAAACATTCAGTACTTC.